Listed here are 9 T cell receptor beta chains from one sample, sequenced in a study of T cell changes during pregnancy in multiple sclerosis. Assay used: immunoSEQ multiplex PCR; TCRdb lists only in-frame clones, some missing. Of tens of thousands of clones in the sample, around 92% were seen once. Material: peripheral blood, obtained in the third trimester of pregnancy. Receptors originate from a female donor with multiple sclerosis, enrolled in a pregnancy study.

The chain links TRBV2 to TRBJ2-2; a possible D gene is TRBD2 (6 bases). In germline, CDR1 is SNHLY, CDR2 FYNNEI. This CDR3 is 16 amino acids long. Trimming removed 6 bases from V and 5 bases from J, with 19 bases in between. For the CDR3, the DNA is TGTGCCAGCAGAGAGACCGGGACTGGCCCGACCGGGGAGCTGTTTTTT. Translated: CASRETGTGPTGELFF.

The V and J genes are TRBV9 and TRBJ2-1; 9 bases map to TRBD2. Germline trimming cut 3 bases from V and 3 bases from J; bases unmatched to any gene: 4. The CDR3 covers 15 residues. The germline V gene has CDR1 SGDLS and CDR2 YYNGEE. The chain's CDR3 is CASSALAGDYNEQFF. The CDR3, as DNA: TGTGCCAGCAGCGCATTAGCGGGAGACTACAATGAGCAGTTCTTC.

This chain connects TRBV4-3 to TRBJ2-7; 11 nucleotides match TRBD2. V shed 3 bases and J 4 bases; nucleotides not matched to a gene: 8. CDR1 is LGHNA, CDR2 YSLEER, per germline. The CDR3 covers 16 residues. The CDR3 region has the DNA TGCGCCAGCAGCCATGACCAGACTAGCGGGAAATACGAGCAGTACTTC. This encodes CASSHDQTSGKYEQYF.

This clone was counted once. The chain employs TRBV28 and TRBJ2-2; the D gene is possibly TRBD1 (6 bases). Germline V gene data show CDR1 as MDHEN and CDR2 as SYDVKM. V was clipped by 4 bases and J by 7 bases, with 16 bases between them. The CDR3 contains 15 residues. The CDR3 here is CASSSFTGTSGELFF. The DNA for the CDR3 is TGTGCCAGCAGTTCCTTCACAGGGACCAGCGGGGAGCTGTTTTTT.

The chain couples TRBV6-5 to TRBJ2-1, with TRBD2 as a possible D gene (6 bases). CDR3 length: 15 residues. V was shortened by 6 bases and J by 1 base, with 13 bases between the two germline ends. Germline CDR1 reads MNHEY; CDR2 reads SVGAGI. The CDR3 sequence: CASRVDRGSYNEQFF. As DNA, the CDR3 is TGTGCCAGCAGGGTGGACCGGGGGTCCTACAATGAGCAGTTCTTC.

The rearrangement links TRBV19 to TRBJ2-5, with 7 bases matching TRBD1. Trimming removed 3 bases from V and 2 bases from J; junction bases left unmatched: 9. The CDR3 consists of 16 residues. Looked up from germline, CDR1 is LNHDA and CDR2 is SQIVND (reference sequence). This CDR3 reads CASSMVPGQTQETQYF. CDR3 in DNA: TGTGCCAGTAGTATGGTTCCGGGACAGACGCAAGAGACCCAGTACTTC.

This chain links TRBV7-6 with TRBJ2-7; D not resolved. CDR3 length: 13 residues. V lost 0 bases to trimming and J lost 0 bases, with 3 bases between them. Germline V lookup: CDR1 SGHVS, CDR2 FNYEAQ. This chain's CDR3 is CASSLASSYEQYF. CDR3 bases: TGTGCCAGCAGCTTAGCCAGCTCCTACGAGCAGTACTTC. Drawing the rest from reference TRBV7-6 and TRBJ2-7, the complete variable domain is GAGVSQSPRYKVTKRGQDVALRCDPISGHVSLYWYRQALGQGPEFLTYFNYEAQQDKSGLPNDRFSAERPEGSISTLTIQRTEQRDSAMYRCASSLASSYEQYFGPGTRLTVT.

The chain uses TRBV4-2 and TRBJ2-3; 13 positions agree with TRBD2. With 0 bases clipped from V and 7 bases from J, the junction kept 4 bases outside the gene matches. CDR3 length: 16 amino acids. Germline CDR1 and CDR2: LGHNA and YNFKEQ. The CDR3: CASSQEGTSGVNTQYF. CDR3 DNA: TGTGCCAGCAGCCAAGAAGGGACTAGCGGGGTGAATACGCAGTATTTT.

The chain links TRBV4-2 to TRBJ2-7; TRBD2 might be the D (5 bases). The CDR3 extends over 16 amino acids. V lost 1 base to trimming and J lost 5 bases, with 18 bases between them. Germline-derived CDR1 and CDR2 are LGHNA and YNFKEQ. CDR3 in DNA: TGTGCCAGCAGCCAAGGAAGCTCGCTAGACTACGACGAGCAGTACTTC. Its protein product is CASSQGSSLDYDEQYF.